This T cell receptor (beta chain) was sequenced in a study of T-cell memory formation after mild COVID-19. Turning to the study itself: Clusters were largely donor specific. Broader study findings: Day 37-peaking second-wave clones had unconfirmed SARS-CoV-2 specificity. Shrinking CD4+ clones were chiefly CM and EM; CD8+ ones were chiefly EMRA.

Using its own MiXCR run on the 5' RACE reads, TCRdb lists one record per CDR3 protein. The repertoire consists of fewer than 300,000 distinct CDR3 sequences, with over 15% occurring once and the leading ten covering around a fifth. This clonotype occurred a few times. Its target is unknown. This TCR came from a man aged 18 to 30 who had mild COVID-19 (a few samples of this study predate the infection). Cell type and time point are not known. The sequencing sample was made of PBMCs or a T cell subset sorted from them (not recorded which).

The CDR3 spells CASSSSGTRGDTQYF. CDR3 DNA: TGCGCCAGCAGCTCCTCCGGGACTAGGGGAGATACGCAGTATTTT. J is TRBJ2-3 and V is TRBV5-1, with 8 bases aligning to TRBD2. The CDR3 spans 15 residues. Looked up from germline, CDR1 is SGHRS and CDR2 is YFSETQ. The J segment lost 5 bases and the V segment lost 3 bases, leaving 8 bases of the junction unmatched. The variable domain in full, with the rest retrieved from reference TRBV5-1 and TRBJ2-3, is KAGVTQTPRYLIKTRGQQVTLSCSPISGHRSVSWYQQTPGQGLQFLFEYFSETQRNKGNFPGRFSGRQFSNSRSEMNVSTLELGDSALYLCASSSSGTRGDTQYFGPGTRLTVL.